The clone carrying this T cell receptor beta chain came up a few times. Its antigen remains unknown. V trimming: 8 bases; J trimming: 8 bases; junction bases outside the gene matches: 16. From germline, CDR1 is MRHNA and CDR2 SNTAGT. The CDR3 is 17 amino acids. These data are taken from a study of metastatic and nonmetastatic thyroid tumors. Whole-study results and caveats: For both blood and tumor, malignant thyroid tumors reportedly showed significantly higher TCR beta diversity than benign nodules did.

Thyroid surgery was performed in patients who had received no treatment beforehand. TCRdb re-called clones via MiXCR from the PCR reads. The top ten clones hold less than 25% of a sample with 30,000 to 40,000 clones, 15% to 20% of them seen once. Sequenced: blood. This receptor was taken from a female donor with papillary thyroid cancer or a benign thyroid nodule (not recorded which). Some clones in this sample may be carry-over from other donors' samples. The chain has TRBV6-4 and TRBJ2-1; 12 bases map to TRBD2. CDR3 protein: CASPLTSSGGAGDEQFF. In DNA form, the CDR3 reads TGTGCCAGCCCCTTGACCTCTAGCGGGGGGGCCGGGGATGAGCAGTTCTTC.